Shown below are 4 T cell receptor beta chains from a single sample sequenced in a study of T cell repertoires in cytomegalovirus infection. These receptors have no identified antigens. TCRdb reprocessed the reads with MiXCR, giving one entry per CDR3 protein. The table records tens of thousands of distinct CDR3 sequences, about 20% of them present only once. The sample consisted of CD8+ T cells from cultured PBMCs, taken from culture after CMV antigen stimulation. Source of these receptors: a human donor in good health (CMV status not recorded). Some clones in this sample may be carry-over from other donors' samples.

This clonotype was seen a handful of times. The rearrangement links TRBV6-1 to TRBJ1-2; D gene uncertain. Germline V gene sequence: CDR1 MNHNS, CDR2 SASEGT. The V and J ends lost 1 base and 4 bases respectively, with 10 bases between them. This CDR3 contains 14 residues. CDR3 coding DNA: TGTGCCAGCAGTGAAGACCCGGGTGGCTATGGCTACACCTTC. This codes for CASSEDPGGYGYTF.

This chain uses TRBV7-8 with TRBJ2-2; 10 nucleotides line up with TRBD1. V dropped 0 bases and J dropped 6; count of bases not matched to a gene: 13. Germline-derived CDR1 and CDR2 are SGHVS and FQNEAQ. The CDR3 sequence is 19 residues long. The CDR3, as DNA: TGTGCCAGCAGCTTAGCGCCGACTATGGGACAGGGGCTTCCCGGGGAGCTGTTTTTT. It specifies CASSLAPTMGQGLPGELFF.

A few counts support this clonotype. This chain's CDR3 is CASSQVTSDRANTEAFF. For the CDR3, the DNA is TGCGCCAGCAGCCAGGTCACATCGGACAGGGCGAACACTGAAGCTTTCTTT. V usage is TRBV4-1 and J usage is TRBJ1-1; 8 bases are shared with TRBD1. CDR3 length: 17 residues. Germline V gene data show CDR1 as MGHRA and CDR2 as YSYEKL. V gave up 3 bases and J gave up 1 base; unmatched junction bases: 10.

The chain carries TRBV2 and TRBJ1-2; a weak D match, TRBD1 (6 bases). CDR1 is SNHLY and CDR2 is FYNNEI in the germline V gene. CDR3 size: 16 residues. The V gene lost 5 bases and the J gene lost 1 base, with 17 bases spanning the gap. CDR3 nucleotide sequence: TGTGCCAGCAGTATTAGACAGGATTCAAATAACTATGGCTACACCTTC. Residues: CASSIRQDSNNYGYTF.